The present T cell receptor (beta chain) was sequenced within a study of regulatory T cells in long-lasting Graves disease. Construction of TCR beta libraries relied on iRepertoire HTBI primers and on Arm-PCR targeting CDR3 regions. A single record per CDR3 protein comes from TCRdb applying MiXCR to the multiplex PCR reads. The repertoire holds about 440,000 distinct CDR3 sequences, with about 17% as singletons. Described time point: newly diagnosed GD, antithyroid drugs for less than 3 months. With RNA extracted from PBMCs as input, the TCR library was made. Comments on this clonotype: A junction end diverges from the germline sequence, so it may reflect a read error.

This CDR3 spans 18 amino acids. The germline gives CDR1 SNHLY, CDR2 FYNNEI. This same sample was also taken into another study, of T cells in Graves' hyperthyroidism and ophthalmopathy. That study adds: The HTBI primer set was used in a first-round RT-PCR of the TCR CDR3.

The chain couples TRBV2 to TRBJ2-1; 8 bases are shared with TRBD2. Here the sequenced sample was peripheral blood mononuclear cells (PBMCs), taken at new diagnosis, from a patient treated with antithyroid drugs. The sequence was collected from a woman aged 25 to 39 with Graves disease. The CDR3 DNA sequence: TGCGCCAGCAGCCAAGGTCCGCCTAGCGGGCCGTTGTTGGATGAGCAGTTCTTC. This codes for CASSQGPPSGPLLDEQFF.